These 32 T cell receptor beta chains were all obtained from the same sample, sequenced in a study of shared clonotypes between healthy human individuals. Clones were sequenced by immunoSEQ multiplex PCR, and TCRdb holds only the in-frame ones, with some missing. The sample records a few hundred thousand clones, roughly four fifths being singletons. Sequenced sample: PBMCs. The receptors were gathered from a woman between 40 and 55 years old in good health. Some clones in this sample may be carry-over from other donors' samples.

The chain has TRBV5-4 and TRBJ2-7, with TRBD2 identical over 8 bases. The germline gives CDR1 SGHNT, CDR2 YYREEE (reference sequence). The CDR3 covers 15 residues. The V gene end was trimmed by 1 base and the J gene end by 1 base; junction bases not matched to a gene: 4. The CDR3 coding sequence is TGTGCCAGCAGCTTGCGGACTAGCAGTTCCTACGAGCAGTACTTC. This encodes CASSLRTSSSYEQYF.

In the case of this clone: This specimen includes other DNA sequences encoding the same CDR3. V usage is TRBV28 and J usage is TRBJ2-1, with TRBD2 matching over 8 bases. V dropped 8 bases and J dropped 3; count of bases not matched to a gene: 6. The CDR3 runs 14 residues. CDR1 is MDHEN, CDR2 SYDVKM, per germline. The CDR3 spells CASLTSGSYNEQFF. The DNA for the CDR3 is TGTGCCAGCCTCACAAGCGGGAGCTACAATGAGCAGTTCTTC.

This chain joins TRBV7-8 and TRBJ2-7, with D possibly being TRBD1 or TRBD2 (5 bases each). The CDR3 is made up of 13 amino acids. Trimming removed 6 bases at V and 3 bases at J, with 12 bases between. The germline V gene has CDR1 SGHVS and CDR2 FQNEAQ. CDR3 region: CASSPPGSYEQYF. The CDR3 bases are TGTGCCAGCAGTCCGCCAGGGAGCTACGAGCAGTACTTC.

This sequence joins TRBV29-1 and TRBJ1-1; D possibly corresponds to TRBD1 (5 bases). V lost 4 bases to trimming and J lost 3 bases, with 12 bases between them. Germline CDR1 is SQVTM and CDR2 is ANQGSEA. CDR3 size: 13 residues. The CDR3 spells CSVGGVTDTEAFF. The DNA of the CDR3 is TGCAGCGTTGGGGGGGTCACGGACACTGAAGCTTTCTTT. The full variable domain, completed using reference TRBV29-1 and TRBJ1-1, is SAVISQKPSRDICQRGTSLTIQCQVDSQVTMMFWYRQQPGQSLTLIATANQGSEATYESGFVIDKFPISRPNLTFSTLTVSNMSPEDSSIYLCSVGGVTDTEAFFGQGTRLTVV.

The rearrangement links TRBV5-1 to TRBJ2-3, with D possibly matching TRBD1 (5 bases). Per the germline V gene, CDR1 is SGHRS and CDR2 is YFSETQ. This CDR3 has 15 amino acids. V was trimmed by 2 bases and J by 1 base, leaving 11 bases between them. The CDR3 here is CASSFQGMGTDTQYF. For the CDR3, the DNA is TGCGCCAGCAGCTTCCAGGGAATGGGCACAGATACGCAGTATTTT.

The CDR3 DNA follows: TGCGCCAGCAGCTCGGGACTAGCGGGAGGGCTCGATGAGCAGTTCTTC. This codes for CASSSGLAGGLDEQFF. The chain combines TRBV5-1 with TRBJ2-1; 16 bases align to TRBD2. Losses at the gene ends were 3 bases for V and 8 bases for J; bases not matched to a gene: 5. The CDR3 length is 16 residues. The V gene's germline CDR1 is SGHRS and CDR2 YFSETQ.

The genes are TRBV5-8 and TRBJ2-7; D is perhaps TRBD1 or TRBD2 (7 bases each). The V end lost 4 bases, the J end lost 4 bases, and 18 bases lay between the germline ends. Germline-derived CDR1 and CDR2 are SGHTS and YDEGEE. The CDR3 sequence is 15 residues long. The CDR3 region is CASSPQGGLVYEQYF. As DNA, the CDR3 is TGTGCCAGCAGCCCGCAGGGGGGGTTAGTTTACGAGCAGTACTTC. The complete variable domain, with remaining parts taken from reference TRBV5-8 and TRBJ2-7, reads EAGVTQSPTHLIKTRGQQATLRCSPISGHTSVYWYQQALGLGLQFLLWYDEGEERNRGNFPPRFSGRQFPNYSSELNVNALELEDSALYLCASSPQGGLVYEQYFGPGTRLTVT.

For the CDR3, the DNA is TGTGCCAGCTCACCAGACATCGGGACCCTTGGCTACACCTTC. As protein: CASSPDIGTLGYTF. The rearrangement joins TRBV18 to TRBJ1-2; perhaps TRBD1 as D (5 bases). CDR3 length: 14 residues. Germline V lookup: CDR1 KGHSH, CDR2 LQKENI. Between the trimmed V and J ends, which lost 2 bases and 7 bases, there was a span of 14 bases.

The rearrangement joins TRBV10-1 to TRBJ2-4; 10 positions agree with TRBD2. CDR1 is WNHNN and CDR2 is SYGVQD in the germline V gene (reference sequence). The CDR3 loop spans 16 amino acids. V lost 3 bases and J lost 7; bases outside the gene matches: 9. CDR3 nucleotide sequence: TGCGCCAGCAGTGACACGGGACTAGCGAGCGGTAACATTCAGTACTTC. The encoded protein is CASSDTGLASGNIQYF.

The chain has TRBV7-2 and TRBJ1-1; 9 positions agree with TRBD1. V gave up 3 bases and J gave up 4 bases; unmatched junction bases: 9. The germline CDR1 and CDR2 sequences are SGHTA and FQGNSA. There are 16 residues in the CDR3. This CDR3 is CASSLNRGRLGTEAFF. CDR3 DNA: TGTGCCAGCAGCTTGAACAGGGGGCGCTTGGGCACTGAAGCTTTCTTT.

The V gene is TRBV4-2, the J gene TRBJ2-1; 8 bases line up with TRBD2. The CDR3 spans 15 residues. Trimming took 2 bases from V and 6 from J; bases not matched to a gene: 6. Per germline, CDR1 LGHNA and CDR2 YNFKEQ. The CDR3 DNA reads TGTGCCAGCAGCCAACCTGGGACTAGGGGCAATGAGCAGTTCTTC. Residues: CASSQPGTRGNEQFF.

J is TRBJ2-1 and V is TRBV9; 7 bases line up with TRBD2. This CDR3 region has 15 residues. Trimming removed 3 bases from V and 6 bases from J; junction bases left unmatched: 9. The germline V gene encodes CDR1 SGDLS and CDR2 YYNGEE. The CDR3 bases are TGTGCCAGCAGCGGCGTAGCGGGCCTTTCCAATGAGCAGTTCTTC. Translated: CASSGVAGLSNEQFF.

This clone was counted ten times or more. In nucleotides, the CDR3 is TGTGCCAGCAGTACCCGGGACAGGGGCAATCAGCCCCAGCATTTT. It codes for CASSTRDRGNQPQHF. The chain has TRBV6-1 and TRBJ1-5; TRBD1 agrees at 9 bases. The germline V gene has CDR1 MNHNS and CDR2 SASEGT. The V segment lost 5 bases and the J segment 2 bases; nucleotides outside the gene matches: 4. This CDR3 has 15 amino acids.

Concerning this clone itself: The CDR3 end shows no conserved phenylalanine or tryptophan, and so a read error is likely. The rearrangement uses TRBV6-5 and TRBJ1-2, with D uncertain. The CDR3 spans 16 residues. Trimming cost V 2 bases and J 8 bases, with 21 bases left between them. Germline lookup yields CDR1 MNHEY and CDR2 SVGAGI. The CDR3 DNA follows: TGTGCCAGCAGTTACGAGGTCGCTGAGTACGTTACCGGCTACACCATC. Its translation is CASSYEVAEYVTGYTI.

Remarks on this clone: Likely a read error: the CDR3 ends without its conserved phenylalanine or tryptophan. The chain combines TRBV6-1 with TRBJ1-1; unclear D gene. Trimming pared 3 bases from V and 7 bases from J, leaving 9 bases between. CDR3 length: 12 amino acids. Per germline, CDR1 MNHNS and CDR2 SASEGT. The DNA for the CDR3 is TGTGCCAGCAGTGAGCGATATCGTGAAGCTTTCCTT. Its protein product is CASSERYREAFL.

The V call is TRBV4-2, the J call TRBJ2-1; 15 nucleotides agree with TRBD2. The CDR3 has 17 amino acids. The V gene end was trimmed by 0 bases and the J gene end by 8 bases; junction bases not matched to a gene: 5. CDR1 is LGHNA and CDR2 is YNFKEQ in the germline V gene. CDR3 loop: CASSQEAGTSGRHEQFF. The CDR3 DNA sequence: TGTGCCAGCAGCCAAGAAGCCGGGACTAGCGGGAGGCATGAGCAGTTCTTC.

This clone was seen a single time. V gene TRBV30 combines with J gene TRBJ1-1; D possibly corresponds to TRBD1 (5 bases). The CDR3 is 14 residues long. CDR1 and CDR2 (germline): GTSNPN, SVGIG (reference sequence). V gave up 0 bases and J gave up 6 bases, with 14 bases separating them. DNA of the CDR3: TGTGCCTGGAGTGTGGAGGGGTTAATCGCTGAAGCTTTCTTT. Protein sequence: CAWSVEGLIAEAFF.

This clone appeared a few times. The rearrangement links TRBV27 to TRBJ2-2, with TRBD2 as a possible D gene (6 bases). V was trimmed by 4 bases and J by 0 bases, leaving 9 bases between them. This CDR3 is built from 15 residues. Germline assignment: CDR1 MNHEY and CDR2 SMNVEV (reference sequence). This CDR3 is CASSSGLANTGELFF. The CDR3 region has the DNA TGTGCCAGCAGTTCGGGACTCGCGAACACCGGGGAGCTGTTTTTT.

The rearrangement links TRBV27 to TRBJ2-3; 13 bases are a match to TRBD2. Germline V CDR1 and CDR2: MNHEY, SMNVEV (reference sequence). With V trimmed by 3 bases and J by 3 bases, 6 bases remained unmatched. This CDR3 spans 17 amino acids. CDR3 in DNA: TGTGCCAGCAGTTTGGGTGGGACTAGCGGGAAGACAGATACGCAGTATTTT. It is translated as CASSLGGTSGKTDTQYF.

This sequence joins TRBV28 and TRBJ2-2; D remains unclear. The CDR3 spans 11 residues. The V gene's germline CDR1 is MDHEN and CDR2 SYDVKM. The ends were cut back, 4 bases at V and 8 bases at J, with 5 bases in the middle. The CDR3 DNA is TGTGCCAGCAGTTATCGGGGGGAGCTGTTTTTT. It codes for CASSYRGELFF.

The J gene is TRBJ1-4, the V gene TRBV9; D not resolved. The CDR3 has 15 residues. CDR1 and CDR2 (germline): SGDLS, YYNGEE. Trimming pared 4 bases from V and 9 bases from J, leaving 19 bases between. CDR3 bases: TGTGCCAGCAGCCCAGAACAGACCCTAATGAAAAAACTGTTTTTT. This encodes CASSPEQTLMKKLFF.

CDR3 in DNA: TGTGCCACCAGCAGAGTACCGGGAGCCATGCCCCCTTCCTACTACGAGCAGTACTTC. It specifies CATSRVPGAMPPSYYEQYF. The chain joins TRBV15 to TRBJ2-7; TRBD2 is a possible D gene (6 bases). With 1 base removed from V and 3 bases from J, the gap between germline ends came to 25 bases. This CDR3 has 19 amino acids. The germline V gene has CDR1 LNHNV and CDR2 YYDKDF (reference sequence).

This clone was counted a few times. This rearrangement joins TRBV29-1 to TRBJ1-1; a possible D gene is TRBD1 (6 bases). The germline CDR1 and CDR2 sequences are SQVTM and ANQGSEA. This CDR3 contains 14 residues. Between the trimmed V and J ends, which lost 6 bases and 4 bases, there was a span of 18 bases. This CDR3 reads CSVARGSGGTEAFF. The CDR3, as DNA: TGCAGCGTGGCTAGGGGGTCTGGCGGCACTGAAGCTTTCTTT.

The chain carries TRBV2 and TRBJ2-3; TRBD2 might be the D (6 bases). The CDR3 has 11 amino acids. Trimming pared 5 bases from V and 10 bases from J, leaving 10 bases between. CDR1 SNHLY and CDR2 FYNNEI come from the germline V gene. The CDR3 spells CASSTEGPQYF. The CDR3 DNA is TGTGCCAGCAGTACGGAGGGACCGCAGTATTTT. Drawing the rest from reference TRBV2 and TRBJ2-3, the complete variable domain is EPEVTQTPSHQVTQMGQEVILRCVPISNHLYFYWYRQILGQKVEFLVSFYNNEISEKSEIFDDQFSVERPDGSNFTLKIRSTKLEDSAMYFCASSTEGPQYFGPGTRLTVL.

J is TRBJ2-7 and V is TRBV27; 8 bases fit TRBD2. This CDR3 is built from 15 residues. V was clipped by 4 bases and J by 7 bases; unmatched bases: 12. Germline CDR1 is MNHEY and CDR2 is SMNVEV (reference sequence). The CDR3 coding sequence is TGTGCCAGCAGTTCCCTGGCTCCGGGACTAGATGAGCAGTACTTC. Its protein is CASSSLAPGLDEQYF.

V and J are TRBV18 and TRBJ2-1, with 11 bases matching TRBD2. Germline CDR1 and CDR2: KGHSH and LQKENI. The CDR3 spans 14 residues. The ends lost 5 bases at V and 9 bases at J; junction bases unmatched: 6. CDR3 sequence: CASSILAGDGEQFF. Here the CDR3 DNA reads TGTGCCAGCTCAATACTAGCGGGAGATGGTGAGCAGTTCTTC.

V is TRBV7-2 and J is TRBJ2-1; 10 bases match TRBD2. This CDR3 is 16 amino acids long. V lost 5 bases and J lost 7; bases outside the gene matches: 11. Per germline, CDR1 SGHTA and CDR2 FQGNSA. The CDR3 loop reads CASSLQPSGSLNEQFF. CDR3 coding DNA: TGTGCCAGCAGCCTACAGCCTAGCGGGAGTCTAAATGAGCAGTTCTTC.

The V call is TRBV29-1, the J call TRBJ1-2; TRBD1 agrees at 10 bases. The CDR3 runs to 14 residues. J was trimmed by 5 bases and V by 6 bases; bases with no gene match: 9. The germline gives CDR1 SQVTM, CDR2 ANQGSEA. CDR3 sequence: CSVYRDRGLYGYTF. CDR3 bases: TGCAGCGTCTATCGGGACAGGGGTCTGTATGGCTACACCTTC. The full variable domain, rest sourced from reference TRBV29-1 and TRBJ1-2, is SAVISQKPSRDICQRGTSLTIQCQVDSQVTMMFWYRQQPGQSLTLIATANQGSEATYESGFVIDKFPISRPNLTFSTLTVSNMSPEDSSIYLCSVYRDRGLYGYTFGSGTRLTVV.

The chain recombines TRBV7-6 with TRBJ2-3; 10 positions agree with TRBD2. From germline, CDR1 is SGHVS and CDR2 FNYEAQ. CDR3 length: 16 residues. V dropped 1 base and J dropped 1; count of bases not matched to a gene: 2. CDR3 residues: CASSLGGTSGTDTQYF. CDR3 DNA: TGTGCCAGCAGCTTAGGCGGGACTAGCGGCACAGATACGCAGTATTTT.

The CDR3 sequence: CASSSTRGELFF. CDR3 nucleotides: TGTGCCAGCAGCTCCACTCGCGGGGAGCTGTTTTTT. This chain connects TRBV7-9 to TRBJ2-2; D not resolved. The CDR3 length is 12 residues. Germline V gene sequence: CDR1 SEHNR, CDR2 FQNEAQ (reference sequence). Trimming removed 4 bases at V and 7 bases at J, with 7 bases between.

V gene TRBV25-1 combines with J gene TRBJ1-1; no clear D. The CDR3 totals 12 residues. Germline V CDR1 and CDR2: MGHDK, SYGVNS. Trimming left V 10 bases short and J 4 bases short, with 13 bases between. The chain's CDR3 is CATSVLGTEAFF. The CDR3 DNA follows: TGTGCCACCTCGGTGCTGGGCACTGAAGCTTTCTTT.

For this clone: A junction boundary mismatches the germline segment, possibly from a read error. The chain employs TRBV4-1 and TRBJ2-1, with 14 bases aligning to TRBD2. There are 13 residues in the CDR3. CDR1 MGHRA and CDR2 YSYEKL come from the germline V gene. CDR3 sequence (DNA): TGCGCCAGCAGCGGACTAGCGGGAGGCATATGGGTCTTC. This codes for CASSGLAGGIWVF.